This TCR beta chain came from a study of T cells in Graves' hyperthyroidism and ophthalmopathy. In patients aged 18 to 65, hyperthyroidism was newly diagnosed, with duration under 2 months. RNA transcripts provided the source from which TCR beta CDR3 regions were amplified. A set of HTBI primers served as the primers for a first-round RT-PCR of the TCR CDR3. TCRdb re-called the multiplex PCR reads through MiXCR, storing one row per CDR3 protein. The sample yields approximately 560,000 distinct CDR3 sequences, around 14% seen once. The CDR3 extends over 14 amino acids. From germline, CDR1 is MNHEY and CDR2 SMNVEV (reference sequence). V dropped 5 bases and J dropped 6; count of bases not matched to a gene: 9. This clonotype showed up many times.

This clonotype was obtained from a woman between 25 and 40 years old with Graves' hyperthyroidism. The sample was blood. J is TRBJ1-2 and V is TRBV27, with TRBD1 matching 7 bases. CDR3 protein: CASSQNPDRDGYTF. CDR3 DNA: TGTGCCAGCAGTCAGAATCCCGACAGGGATGGCTACACCTTC.